Detailed here is one T cell receptor (beta chain). What it recognizes is unknown. These data are taken from a study of OX40 agonist ivuxolimab in advanced cancers. Study outcomes and limitations: At doses 0.1 to 3.0 mg/kg, CD4+ and CD8+ clones expanded. The study did not work out the antigen specificity of the expanded peripheral T cells. The average count of expanded clones was higher among CD8+ T cells than among CD4+.

Assay: immunoSEQ multiplex PCR; the TCRdb copy retains only in-frame clones and omits some. The repertoire includes roughly 70,000 clones, about 82% of them detected once, and 1.1% sits in the top ten. The V segment lost 1 base and the J segment 5 bases; nucleotides outside the gene matches: 1. Germline CDR1 is SGHDN and CDR2 is FVKESK. CDR3 length: 14 residues. The chain is built from TRBV14 and TRBJ1-5; 8 positions match TRBD1. The TCR originated in an adult with an advanced solid tumor such as melanoma, head and neck, liver or kidney cancer. The starting material was CD4+ or CD8+ T cells sorted from blood, obtained in a trial of the OX40 agonist ivuxolimab. The CDR3 region is CASSQVTGDQPQHF. The CDR3 region has the DNA TGTGCCAGCAGCCAAGTGACAGGGGATCAGCCCCAGCATTTT.